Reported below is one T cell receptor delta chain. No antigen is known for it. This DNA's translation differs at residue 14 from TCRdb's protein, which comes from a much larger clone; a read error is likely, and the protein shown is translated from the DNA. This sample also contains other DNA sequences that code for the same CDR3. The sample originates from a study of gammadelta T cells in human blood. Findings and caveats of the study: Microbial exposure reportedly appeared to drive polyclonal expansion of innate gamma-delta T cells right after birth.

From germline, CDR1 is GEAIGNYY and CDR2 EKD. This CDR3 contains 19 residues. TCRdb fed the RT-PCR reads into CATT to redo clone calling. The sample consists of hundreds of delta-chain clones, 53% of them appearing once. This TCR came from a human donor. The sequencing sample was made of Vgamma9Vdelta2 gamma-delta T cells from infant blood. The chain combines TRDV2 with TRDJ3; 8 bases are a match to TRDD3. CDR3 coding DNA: TGTGCCTGTGACACCGTACTGGGGGCCCTCTCCTGGGACATCCGACAGATGTTTTTC. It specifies CACDTVLGALSWDIRQMFF.